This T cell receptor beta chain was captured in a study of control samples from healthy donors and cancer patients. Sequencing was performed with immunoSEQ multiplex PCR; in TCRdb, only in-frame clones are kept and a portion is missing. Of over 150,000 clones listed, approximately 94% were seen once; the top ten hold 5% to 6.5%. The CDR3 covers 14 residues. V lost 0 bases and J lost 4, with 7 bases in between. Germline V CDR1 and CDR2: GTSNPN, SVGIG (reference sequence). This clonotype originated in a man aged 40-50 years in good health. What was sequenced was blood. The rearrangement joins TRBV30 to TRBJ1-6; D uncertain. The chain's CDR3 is CAWSVGQYNSPLHF. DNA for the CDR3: TGTGCCTGGAGTGTAGGGCAGTATAATTCACCCCTCCACTTT.